This paragraph reports one T cell receptor (beta chain). Clones were read by immunoSEQ multiplex PCR, and TCRdb kept only the in-frame ones, dropping some. The profile shows over 150,000 clones, approximately 77% of them singletons. These data belong to a study of cytotoxic CD8 clonotypes in ibrutinib-treated CLL. About the research overall: Partial response was seen in about 25 patients and complete response in 2; after median around six years, about 14 stayed remitted, around 12 progressed.

Germline V gene sequence: CDR1 SEHNR, CDR2 FQNEAQ (reference sequence). The V gene end was trimmed by 5 bases and the J gene end by 5 bases; junction bases not matched to a gene: 7. CDR3 size: 15 residues. This TCR came from a human donor with chronic lymphocytic leukemia. The sequenced sample was PBMCs, obtained after 12 months of ibrutinib treatment. The V gene is TRBV7-9, the J gene TRBJ2-5; 11 nucleotides align to TRBD1. The CDR3 DNA is TGTGCCAGCAGCCCCGGACAGGGGGCTTCGGAGACCCAGTACTTC. This gives the protein CASSPGQGASETQYF.